The 26 T cell receptor beta chains given below trace back to one sample, sequenced in a study of cytotoxic CD8 clonotypes in ibrutinib-treated CLL. The repertoire was sequenced with immunoSEQ multiplex PCR; TCRdb's copy has only in-frame clones and lacks some. The repertoire holds over 75,000 clones, with roughly 80% as singletons. The sequencing here drew on PBMCs, taken after 12 months of ibrutinib treatment. The receptors derive from a human donor with chronic lymphocytic leukemia.

The J gene is TRBJ2-7, the V gene TRBV9, with D uncertain. Germline V gene sequence: CDR1 SGDLS, CDR2 YYNGEE. The CDR3 spans 12 residues. V lost 4 bases to trimming and J lost 5 bases, with 10 bases between them. The CDR3 DNA sequence: TGTGCCAGCAGCCCTGCCAGCGACGAGCAGTACTTC. Protein product: CASSPASDEQYF.

The chain joins TRBV27 to TRBJ2-7; D perhaps matches TRBD2 (5 bases). This CDR3 has 14 residues. CDR1 and CDR2 (germline): MNHEY, SMNVEV (reference sequence). V gave up 4 bases and J gave up 4 bases, with 14 bases separating them. The CDR3 sequence is CASSSGNRPYEQYF. The DNA of the CDR3 is TGTGCCAGCAGTTCCGGGAATAGGCCTTACGAGCAGTACTTC.

The chain recombines TRBV5-1 with TRBJ2-1; D is unclear. The ends were cut back, 0 bases at V and 7 bases at J, with 11 bases in the middle. The CDR3 contains 14 residues. Germline V lookup: CDR1 SGHRS, CDR2 YFSETQ. CDR3 loop: CASSLEQIKNEQFF. DNA of the CDR3: TGCGCCAGCAGCTTGGAACAGATAAAGAATGAGCAGTTCTTC. The variable domain in full, completed from reference TRBV5-1 and TRBJ2-1, reads KAGVTQTPRYLIKTRGQQVTLSCSPISGHRSVSWYQQTPGQGLQFLFEYFSETQRNKGNFPGRFSGRQFSNSRSEMNVSTLELGDSALYLCASSLEQIKNEQFFGPGTRLTVL.

This chain links TRBV15 with TRBJ1-2; D is unresolved. Looked up from germline, CDR1 is LNHNV and CDR2 is YYDKDF (reference sequence). V lost 2 bases to trimming and J lost 2 bases, with 3 bases between them. CDR3 length: 12 residues. Here the CDR3 reads CATSRPNYGYTF. The CDR3 DNA is TGTGCCACCAGCAGACCGAACTATGGCTACACCTTC. The entire variable domain, with the rest obtained from reference TRBV15 and TRBJ1-2, is as follows: DAMVIQNPRYQVTQFGKPVTLSCSQTLNHNVMYWYQQKSSQAPKLLFHYYDKDFNNEADTPDNFQSRRPNTSFCFLDIRSPGLGDTAMYLCATSRPNYGYTFGSGTRLTVV.

The chain is built from TRBV6-4 and TRBJ2-1; D gene uncertain. CDR3 length equals 13 residues. Germline CDR1 reads MRHNA; CDR2 reads SNTAGT. The ends were cut back, 5 bases at V and 1 base at J, with 6 bases in the middle. In DNA, the CDR3 is TGTGCCAGCAGTACAGAATCCTACAATGAGCAGTTCTTC. This sequence encodes CASSTESYNEQFF.

The chain combines TRBV7-2 with TRBJ1-5, with D hard to call. The length of the CDR3 is 15 residues. CDR1 SGHTA and CDR2 FQGNSA come from the germline V gene. V lost 3 bases to trimming and J lost 0 bases, with 9 bases between them. As DNA, the CDR3 is TGTGCCAGCAGCTTGGCGTGGGGTAGCAATCAGCCCCAGCATTTT. Its translation is CASSLAWGSNQPQHF.

This clone was recorded a few times. The chain combines TRBV6-1 with TRBJ2-1; D is perhaps TRBD1 (5 bases). Germline CDR1 is MNHNS and CDR2 is SASEGT. V lost 4 bases to trimming and J lost 4 bases, with 14 bases between them. This CDR3 has 15 residues. DNA for the CDR3: TGTGCCAGCAGTGCCCAGGGATTGAGTTACAATGAGCAGTTCTTC. Translated: CASSAQGLSYNEQFF.

This clone has only one observation. This chain connects TRBV19 to TRBJ1-5; TRBD1 is a possible D gene (5 bases). Germline CDR1 is LNHDA and CDR2 is SQIVND (reference sequence). V was trimmed by 7 bases and J by 5 bases, leaving 18 bases between them. The CDR3 length is 15 residues. The CDR3 nucleotides are TGTGCCAGTAAAGATAGGGGCCGGTCTGATCAGCCCCAGCATTTT. Encoded protein: CASKDRGRSDQPQHF. Based on the CDR3 plus reference TRBV19 and TRBJ1-5, the full variable domain is DGGITQSPKYLFRKEGQNVTLSCEQNLNHDAMYWYRQDPGQGLRLIYYSQIVNDFQKGDIAEGYSVSREKKESFPLTVTSAQKNPTAFYLCASKDRGRSDQPQHFGDGTRLSIL.

The CDR3 nucleotides read TGTGCCATCAGTGAGTCTGGTGGGAATCAGCCCCAGCATTTT. Protein: CAISESGGNQPQHF. The chain employs TRBV10-3 and TRBJ1-5; D unclear. Germline-derived CDR1 and CDR2 are ENHRY and SYGVKD. V lost 0 bases and J 4 bases, leaving 7 bases between the germline ends. The CDR3 is 14 amino acids.

The chain couples TRBV29-1 to TRBJ1-2, with 12 positions matching TRBD1. CDR3 length: 13 residues. The V gene's germline CDR1 is SQVTM and CDR2 ANQGSEA. Germline trimming cut 3 bases from V and 8 bases from J; bases unmatched to any gene: 4. CDR3 region: CSVEGQGAWGYTF. The CDR3 coding sequence is TGCAGCGTTGAGGGACAGGGGGCGTGGGGCTACACCTTC.

The chain recombines TRBV4-2 with TRBJ2-7, with a possible D match to TRBD2 (5 bases). The ends were cut back, 0 bases at V and 6 bases at J, with 15 bases in the middle. The CDR3 has 15 amino acids. Germline V gene sequence: CDR1 LGHNA, CDR2 YNFKEQ. The CDR3 nucleotides are TGTGCCAGCAGCCAAGAACTAGTTCCTTCTTTCGAGCAGTACTTC. Protein product: CASSQELVPSFEQYF.

This sequence joins TRBV5-5 and TRBJ1-5; TRBD1 might be the D (6 bases). The V gene lost 3 bases and the J gene lost 5 bases, with 15 bases spanning the gap. CDR1 SGHKS and CDR2 YYEKEE come from the germline V gene (reference sequence). The length of the CDR3 is 15 residues. The CDR3 DNA is TGTGCCAGCAGCTCCCTCGGGGCAGGGGATCAGCCCCAGCATTTT. This translates into CASSSLGAGDQPQHF.

V and J are TRBV30 and TRBJ1-1; 8 bases line up with TRBD1. CDR1 and CDR2 from the germline V gene are GTSNPN and SVGIG (reference sequence). The CDR3 runs 12 residues. V lost 5 bases to trimming and J lost 5 bases; unmatched junction nucleotides: 4. In DNA, the CDR3 is TGTGCCTGGGACAGGGGTGTGACTGAAGCTTTCTTT. Amino acid sequence: CAWDRGVTEAFF.

The chain combines TRBV6-6 with TRBJ1-2, with D unclear. From germline, CDR1 is MNHNY and CDR2 SVGAGI (reference sequence). CDR3 length: 15 amino acids. The V end lost 0 bases, the J end lost 3 bases, and 11 bases lay between the germline ends. The CDR3 is CASSYSPRPDYGYTF. DNA of the CDR3: TGTGCCAGCAGTTACTCGCCCAGGCCGGACTATGGCTACACCTTC.

This clone was picked up one time. The same CDR3 arises from other DNA sequences in this sample as well. The chain joins TRBV29-1 to TRBJ1-1, with 8 bases aligning to TRBD1. Germline loops: CDR1 SQVTM, CDR2 ANQGSEA. The CDR3 is 14 amino acids. V trimming: 6 bases; J trimming: 6 bases; junction bases outside the gene matches: 12. The CDR3 DNA reads as TGCAGCGTCCTTGGGGGCAGGGGGCTGGCTGAAGCTTTCTTT. Translation: CSVLGGRGLAEAFF.

The J gene is TRBJ1-1, the V gene TRBV30; D remains unclear. CDR1 is GTSNPN, CDR2 SVGIG, per germline (reference sequence). Deletions cut 5 bases from V and 2 bases from J, with 9 bases between. The CDR3 has 12 residues. The CDR3 DNA sequence: TGTGCCTGGGGCACAGATAACACTGAAGCTTTCTTT. This translates into CAWGTDNTEAFF.

The gene calls are TRBV7-9 and TRBJ1-4; TRBD1 matches at 7 bases. The CDR3 has 15 residues. Unmatched junction bases numbered 7, after V lost 1 base and J lost 8 bases. CDR1 is SEHNR and CDR2 is FQNEAQ in the germline V gene (reference sequence). CDR3 sequence reads: CASSLGQGKEEKLFF. CDR3 in DNA: TGTGCCAGCAGCTTAGGACAGGGAAAAGAAGAAAAACTGTTTTTT.

The rearrangement uses TRBV6-6 and TRBJ1-2; 11 nucleotides agree with TRBD1. CDR1 and CDR2 from the germline V gene are MNHNY and SVGAGI (reference sequence). V lost 2 bases to trimming and J lost 7 bases; unmatched junction nucleotides: 0. The CDR3 extends over 13 amino acids. CDR3 sequence: CASSYGTGGGYTF. The CDR3, as DNA: TGTGCCAGCAGTTACGGGACAGGGGGTGGCTACACCTTC.

This chain joins TRBV27 and TRBJ2-7; 8 nucleotides align to TRBD1. Looked up from germline, CDR1 is MNHEY and CDR2 is SMNVEV (reference sequence). With V trimmed by 4 bases and J by 2 bases, 7 bases remained unmatched. CDR3 length: 15 amino acids. The CDR3, as DNA: TGTGCCAGCAGTTCGGGACAGGCCCTTACCTACGAGCAGTACTTC. Amino acids: CASSSGQALTYEQYF.

This clone was observed a single time. The chain employs TRBV7-9 and TRBJ1-1; D gene unclear. Germline loops: CDR1 SEHNR, CDR2 FQNEAQ (reference sequence). V shed 3 bases and J shed 9 bases, with 8 bases lying between them. The CDR3 is made up of 11 amino acids. CDR3 sequence reads: CASSLDPKAFF. DNA for the CDR3: TGTGCCAGCAGCTTGGATCCTAAAGCTTTCTTT.

The chain's CDR3 is CAWTPIHNEQFF. CDR3 sequence (DNA): TGTGCCTGGACGCCAATCCACAATGAGCAGTTCTTC. The chain is built from TRBV30 and TRBJ2-1; D gene unclear. This CDR3 has 12 residues. CDR1 and CDR2 (germline): GTSNPN, SVGIG (reference sequence). V shed 4 bases and J shed 5 bases, with 9 bases lying between them.

The chain carries TRBV5-5 and TRBJ1-6; D perhaps matches TRBD1 (5 bases). Deletions cut 7 bases from V and 6 bases from J, with 11 bases between. CDR1 and CDR2 from the germline V gene are SGHKS and YYEKEE (reference sequence). This CDR3 comprises 13 residues. The CDR3 DNA sequence: TGTGCCAGCCAGGGCGTTAGTAATTCACCCCTCCACTTT. It encodes CASQGVSNSPLHF.

The table lists this clone with a count of one. This chain joins TRBV20-1 and TRBJ1-1; D unresolved. V was clipped by 3 bases and J by 0 bases, with 2 bases between them. The CDR3 has 11 residues. Germline CDR1 and CDR2: DFQATT and SNEGSKA (reference sequence). CDR3 nucleotide sequence: TGCAGTGCTAGGATGAACACTGAAGCTTTCTTT. It encodes CSARMNTEAFF.

This chain joins TRBV6-1 and TRBJ2-5, with TRBD2 identical over 7 bases. The CDR3 runs 15 residues. With V trimmed by 4 bases and J by 2 bases, 7 bases remained unmatched. Germline CDR1 and CDR2: MNHNS and SASEGT. The CDR3: CASSAPGLTQETQYF. The CDR3 region has the DNA TGTGCCAGCAGTGCCCCGGGACTAACACAAGAGACCCAGTACTTC.

The chain has TRBV28 and TRBJ1-2, with D perhaps TRBD1 (5 bases). Germline-derived CDR1 and CDR2 are MDHEN and SYDVKM. Trimming shortened V by 2 bases and J by 12 bases, and 16 bases separated the two germline ends. The CDR3 has 13 amino acids. Here the CDR3 reads CASSLLRDLPNTF. CDR3 nucleotide sequence: TGTGCCAGCAGTTTACTCCGGGACCTACCCAACACCTTC.

CDR3 bases: TGTGCCAGCTTAAAGGACTGGGCTGGAGAGACCCAGTACTTC. Protein sequence: CASLKDWAGETQYF. The chain uses TRBV7-2 and TRBJ2-5; D may be TRBD2 (5 bases). Germline V gives CDR1 SGHTA, CDR2 FQGNSA. The length of the CDR3 is 14 residues. Trimming removed 8 bases from V and 4 bases from J, with 17 bases in between.